This T cell receptor (beta chain) was sequenced during a study of neoadjuvant anti-PD-1 for oral cavity cancer (dated by TCRdb to the early 2020s). With regard to the full study: Before curative-intent surgical resection, most patients were given three to four biweekly doses of nivolumab at 3 mg/kg. Patients who did not progress were given a fourth nivolumab dose at about day 43 and had definitive surgical resection on days 50-56. Responders were defined as patients with complete response, partial response or stable disease by RECIST 1.1; non-responders were defined as patients with progression. The parent correlative cohort included about a dozen patients, with an approximately 32% response rate.

The CDR3 runs 10 amino acids, cysteine and phenylalanine included. CDR3 DNA is the only sequence kept; it has 30 bases, read in frame from the first base. Trimming costs V 10 bases and J 3 bases, and their ends lie 8 bases apart. The germline V gene gives CDR1 as SGHRS and CDR2 as YFSETQ. What the study reported, not specific to this receptor: After neoadjuvant nivolumab, T cell clonality (Gini index) in PBMCs was significantly higher in non-responders than in responders. A higher pretreatment blood Treg/Th17 ratio correlated with both higher pretreatment blood TCRbeta clonality and lower post-treatment tumor TCRbeta clonality. The TCR analyses had only a few patients in each response group, and the authors called for validation in larger cohorts.

With respect to this clone: What antigen it recognizes has not been identified. No qualities accompany the bases; no much larger clone lies one base away.

For deep sequencing of PBMC libraries, mostly around 480 ng of input genomic DNA was used, and six replicates were run per sample. The immunoSEQ hsTCRbeta kit was used to prepare TCRbeta libraries, following the manufacturer's instructions. The completed libraries were mixed into a single pool at 3 nM, then sequenced with an Illumina NovaSeq 6000 S4 flow cell. The study's own analysis went as follows. The immunoSEQ Analyzer was used for raw data preprocessing and quality control. The analysis was restricted to productive rearrangements, with each unique CDR3 amino acid sequence defining a clonotype. Repertoire clonality was estimated as the Gini-Simpson index, which was computed with the R package tcR. Gini indices were compared with Student's t test, and associations with tumor size change were assessed by Pearson correlation. In TCRdb, the immuneACCESS table is reduced to in-frame sequences with V and J assigned. These tables do not hold every clone; where another copy was compared, an unresolved V gene accounts for under half, and the others remain unexplained. V and J calls and clone size are given by that table; D and trimming were obtained from the DNA. Present in this sample are about 17,000 clones, around 71% of which were seen just once. The top ten hold around 2.6% of the sample.

In light of the paper, this sample's time point label describes: before neoadjuvant nivolumab. Patients were newly diagnosed with stage II-IVA oral cavity squamous cell carcinoma and had received no prior systemic or radiation treatment. The cohort was made up of patients with locally advanced, HPV-negative oral cavity squamous cell carcinoma. Peripheral blood mononuclear cells were analyzed directly, without maintenance or expansion in culture. Samples came from a longitudinal correlative study of a single-arm phase II trial of neoadjuvant nivolumab in oral cavity squamous cell carcinoma. Subject-matched pre- and post-treatment PBMCs and tumors from three responders and three non-responders were subjected to genomic DNA-based TCRbeta sequencing. Peripheral blood mononuclear cells were drawn once before nivolumab treatment and a second time after treatment, when surgery took place. Genomic DNA was isolated from PBMCs using the Maxwell RSC DNA from Cells kit.

The clonotype comes from a person between 40 and 79 years old with oral cavity squamous cell carcinoma. The sample in question was PBMCs, obtained before nivolumab (anti-PD-1) treatment. The V gene is TRBV5-1 and the J gene is TRBJ2-7; 5 matching bases give a weak D call of TRBD2. The CDR3 region has the sequence CAGEGYEQYF. At the DNA level, the sequence is TGCGCCGGAGAGGGCTACGAGCAGTACTTC.